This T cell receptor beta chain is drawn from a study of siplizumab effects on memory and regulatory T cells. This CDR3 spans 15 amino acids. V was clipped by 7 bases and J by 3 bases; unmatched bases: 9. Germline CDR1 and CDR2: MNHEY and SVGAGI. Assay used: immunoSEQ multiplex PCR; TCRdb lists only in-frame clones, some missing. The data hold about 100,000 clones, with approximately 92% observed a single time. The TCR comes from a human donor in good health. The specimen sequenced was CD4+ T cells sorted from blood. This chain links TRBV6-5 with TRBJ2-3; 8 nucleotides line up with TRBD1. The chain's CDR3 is CASKIQGARTDTQYF. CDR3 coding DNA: TGTGCCAGCAAAATTCAGGGGGCGCGGACAGATACGCAGTATTTT.